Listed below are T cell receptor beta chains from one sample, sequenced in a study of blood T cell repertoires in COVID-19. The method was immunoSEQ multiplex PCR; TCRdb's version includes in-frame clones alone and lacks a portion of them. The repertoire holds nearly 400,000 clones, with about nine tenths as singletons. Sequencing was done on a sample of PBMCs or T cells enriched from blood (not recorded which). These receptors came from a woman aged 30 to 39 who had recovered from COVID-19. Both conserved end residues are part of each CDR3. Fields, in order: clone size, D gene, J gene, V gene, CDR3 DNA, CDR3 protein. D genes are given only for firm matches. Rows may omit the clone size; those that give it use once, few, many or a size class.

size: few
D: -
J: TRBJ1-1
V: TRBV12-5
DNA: TGTGCTAGTGGTTTGGGACACAGTTTTAACACTGAAGCTTTCTTT
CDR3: CASGLGHSFNTEAFF

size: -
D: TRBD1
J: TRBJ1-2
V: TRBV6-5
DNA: TGTGCCAGCGGAGGGACAGGGGGCTGGGGCTACACCTTC
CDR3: CASGGTGGWGYTF

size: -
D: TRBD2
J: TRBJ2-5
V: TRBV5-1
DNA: TGCGCCAGCAGCTTGGTTACTAGCGGGAGAGAGACCCAGTACTTC
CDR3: CASSLVTSGRETQYF

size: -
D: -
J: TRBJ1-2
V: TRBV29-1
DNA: TGCAGCGTTGTTTCGGGAGGGGTCTACGGCTACACCTTC
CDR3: CSVVSGGVYGYTF

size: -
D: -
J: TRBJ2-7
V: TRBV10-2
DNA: TGCGCCAGCAGTGAGTCGGGGGGTCGGAACGAGCAGTACTTC
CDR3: CASSESGGRNEQYF

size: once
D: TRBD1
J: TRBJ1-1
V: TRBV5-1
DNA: TGCGCCAGCAGCCGCCGACAGGGCCCAAACACTGAAGCTTTCTTT
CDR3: CASSRRQGPNTEAFF

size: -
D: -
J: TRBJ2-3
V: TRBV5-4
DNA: TGTGCCAGCAGCACTCAAACTAGTCTGGATACGCAGTATTTT
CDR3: CASSTQTSLDTQYF

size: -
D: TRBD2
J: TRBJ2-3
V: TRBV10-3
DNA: TGTGCCTCAGCGGGGGGCACAGATACGCAGTATTTT
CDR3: CASAGGTDTQYF

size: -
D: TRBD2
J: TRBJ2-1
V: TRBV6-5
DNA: TGTGCCAGCAGTTACGCGGGAGGGCGGTACAATGAGCAGTTCTTC
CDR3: CASSYAGGRYNEQFF

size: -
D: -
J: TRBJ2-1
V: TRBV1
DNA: TGCACCAGCAGCCAAGTTGAGATCAATGAGCAGTTCTTC
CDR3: CTSSQVEINEQFF

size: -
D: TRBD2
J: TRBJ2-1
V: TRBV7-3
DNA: TGTGCCAGCAGCTTAAGGGCGGGAGGGGTGTTGAATGAGCAGTTCTTC
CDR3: CASSLRAGGVLNEQFF

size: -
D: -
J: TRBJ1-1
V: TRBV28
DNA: TGTGCCAGCAGTTACAGGGCAGACACTGAAGCTTTCTTT
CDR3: CASSYRADTEAFF

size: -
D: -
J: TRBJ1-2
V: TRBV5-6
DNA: TGTGCCAGCACCTGGAAGGGGGTTAACTATGGCTACACCTTC
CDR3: CASTWKGVNYGYTF

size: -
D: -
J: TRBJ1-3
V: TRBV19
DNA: TGTGCCAGTAGTATTCCTGGCCCTGGAAACACCATATATTTT
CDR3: CASSIPGPGNTIYF

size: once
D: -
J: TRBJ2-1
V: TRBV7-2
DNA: TGTGCCAGCAGCCCAACAGGGCTGGGCAATGAGCAGTTCTTC
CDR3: CASSPTGLGNEQFF

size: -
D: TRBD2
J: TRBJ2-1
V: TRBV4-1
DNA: TGCGCCAGCAGCCATCCCCCGGGACTAACATACAATGAGCAGTTCTTC
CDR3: CASSHPPGLTYNEQFF

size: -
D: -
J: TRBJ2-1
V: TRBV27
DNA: TGTGCCAGCAGTTTATTCCCTAGCTCCAATGAGCAGTTCTTC
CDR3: CASSLFPSSNEQFF

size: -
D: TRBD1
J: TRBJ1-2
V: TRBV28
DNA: TGTGCCAGCTGGATCCCCGGGACAGTTTCTAACTATGGCTACACCTTC
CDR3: CASWIPGTVSNYGYTF

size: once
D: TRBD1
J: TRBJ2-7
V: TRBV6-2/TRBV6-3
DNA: TGTGCCAGCAGTATTTCCGGGACAGGGAGCTACGAGCAGTACTTC
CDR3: CASSISGTGSYEQYF

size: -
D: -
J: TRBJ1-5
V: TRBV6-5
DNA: TGTGCCAGCAGTCGGGGGGGATTGAGCAATCAGCCCCAGCATTTT
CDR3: CASSRGGLSNQPQHF

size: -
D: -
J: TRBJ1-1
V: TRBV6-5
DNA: TGTGCCAGCAGACACTGGCAGGGCAAAGGGTCTGAAGCTTTCTTT
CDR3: CASRHWQGKGSEAFF

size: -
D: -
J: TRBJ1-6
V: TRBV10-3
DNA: TGTGCCATCAGTGAGCGGGGTTTATTCGGATATTCACCCCTCCACTTT
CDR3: CAISERGLFGYSPLHF

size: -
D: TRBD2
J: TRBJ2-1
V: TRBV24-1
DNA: TGTGCCACCAGTGATTCCCGACTAGCGGGAGCCCAGAATGAGCAGTTCTTC
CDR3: CATSDSRLAGAQNEQFF

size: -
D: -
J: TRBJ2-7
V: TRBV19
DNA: TGTGCCAGTAGCCGCAGAGGCTCCTACGAGCAGTACTTC
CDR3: CASSRRGSYEQYF

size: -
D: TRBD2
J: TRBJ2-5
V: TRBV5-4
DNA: TGTGCCAGCAGCTTGAATTTGGGGGGGACCCCCGAGACCCAGTACTTC
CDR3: CASSLNLGGTPETQYF

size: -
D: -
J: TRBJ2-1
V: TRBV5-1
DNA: TGCGCCAGCAGCTTGGCCGCGGGATCGAACCACTACAATGAGCAGTTCTTC
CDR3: CASSLAAGSNHYNEQFF

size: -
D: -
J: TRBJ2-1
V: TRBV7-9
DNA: TGTGCCAGCAGCGAGGGCGCGGGGTACAATGAGCAGTTCTTC
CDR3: CASSEGAGYNEQFF

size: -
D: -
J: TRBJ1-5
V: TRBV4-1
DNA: TGCGCCAGCAGCCAAGAGAAGACAGTCAATCAGCCCCAGCATTTT
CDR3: CASSQEKTVNQPQHF

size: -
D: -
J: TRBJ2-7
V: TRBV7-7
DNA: TGTGCTAGCAGCTTTAGTGAGGGTACGGCCTACGAGCAGTACTTC
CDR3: CASSFSEGTAYEQYF

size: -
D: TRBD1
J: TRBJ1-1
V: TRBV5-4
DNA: TGTGCCAGCAGCCCGAGGACAGGGGGCAGGACTGAAGCTTTCTTT
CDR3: CASSPRTGGRTEAFF

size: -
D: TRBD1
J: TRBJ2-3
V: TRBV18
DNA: TGTGCCAGCTCACCACCCGGCAGGGGGCGCTCCGGAGATACGCAGTATTTT
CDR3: CASSPPGRGRSGDTQYF

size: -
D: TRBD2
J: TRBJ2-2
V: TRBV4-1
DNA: TGCGCCAGCAGCCAAAGGCTAGCGGGAGGGCCGGGCACCGGGGAGCTGTTTTTT
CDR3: CASSQRLAGGPGTGELFF

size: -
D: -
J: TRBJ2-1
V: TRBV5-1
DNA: TGCGCCAGCAGAATGGCGACTTACAATGAGCAGTTCTTC
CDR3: CASRMATYNEQFF

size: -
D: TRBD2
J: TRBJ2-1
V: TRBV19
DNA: TGTGCCAGTAGTATAGGGGGACTAGCGGCCTACAATGAGCAGTTCTTC
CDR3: CASSIGGLAAYNEQFF

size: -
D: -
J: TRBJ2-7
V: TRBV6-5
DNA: TGTGCCAGCAGTAGCGGGCGGACGGGGTACGAGCAGTACTTC
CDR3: CASSSGRTGYEQYF

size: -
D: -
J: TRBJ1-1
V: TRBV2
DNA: TGTGCCAGCAGTGCTCTAGGGACATCGAACACTGAAGCTTTCTTT
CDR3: CASSALGTSNTEAFF

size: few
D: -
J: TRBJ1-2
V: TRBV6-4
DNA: TGTGCCAGCAGTGACCAACAAGGGGGACCCTATGGCTACACCTTC
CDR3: CASSDQQGGPYGYTF

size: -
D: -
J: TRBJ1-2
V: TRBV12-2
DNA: TGTGCAAGTCGCTTAGCGCATCCAATTTGGGACAGGGGATCGTCGGATGGTGGCTACACCTTC
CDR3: CASRLAHPIWDRGSSDGGYTF

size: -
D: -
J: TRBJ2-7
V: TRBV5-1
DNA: TGCGCCAGCAGCTTGGATCTGTCCTACGAGCAGTACTTC
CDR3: CASSLDLSYEQYF

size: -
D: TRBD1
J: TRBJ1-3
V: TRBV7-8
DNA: TGTGCCAGCAGCCTATTGACAGGGAGCTCTGGAAACACCATATATTTT
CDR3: CASSLLTGSSGNTIYF

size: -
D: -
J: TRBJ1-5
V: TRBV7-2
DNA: TGTGCCAGCAGCTTAAGGAGACAGATCAATCAGCCCCAGCATTTT
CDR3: CASSLRRQINQPQHF

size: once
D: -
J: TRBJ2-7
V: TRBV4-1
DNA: TGCGCCAGCAGCCGCGAGCTAGCTCAATTAGTAAGCGAGCAGTACTTC
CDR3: CASSRELAQLVSEQYF

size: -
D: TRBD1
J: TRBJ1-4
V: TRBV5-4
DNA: TGTGCCAGCAGCGGGGCCGGGGACAGGCCACAATATATAAATGAAAAACTGTTTTTT
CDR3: CASSGAGDRPQYINEKLFF

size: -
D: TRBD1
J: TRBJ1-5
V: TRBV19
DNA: TGTGCCAGTAGTATAGTTCGACAGGGAAATCAGCCCCAGCATTTT
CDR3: CASSIVRQGNQPQHF

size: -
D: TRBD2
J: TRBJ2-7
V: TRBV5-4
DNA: TGTGCCAGCAGCAGAGGACTAGGATCCTACGAGCAGTACTTC
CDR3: CASSRGLGSYEQYF

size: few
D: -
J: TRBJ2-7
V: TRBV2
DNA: TGTGCCAGCAGCGGGAACAGGGCCGGCTACGAGCAGTACTTC
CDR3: CASSGNRAGYEQYF

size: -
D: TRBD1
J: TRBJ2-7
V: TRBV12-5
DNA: TGTGCTAGTGGCCCACAGGGGATTCATTACGAGCAGTACTTC
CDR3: CASGPQGIHYEQYF

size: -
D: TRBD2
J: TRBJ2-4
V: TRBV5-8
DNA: TGTGCCAGCAGTTTACTAGCGGGGGCGGCGGGCATTCAGTACTTC
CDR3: CASSLLAGAAGIQYF

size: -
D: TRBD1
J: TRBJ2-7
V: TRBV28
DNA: TGTGCCAGCAGTTTACGACAGGGGACCTACGAGCAGTACTTC
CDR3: CASSLRQGTYEQYF

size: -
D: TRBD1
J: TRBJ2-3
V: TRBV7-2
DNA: TGTGCCAGCAGCGTTGACAGGGGAAACACAGATACGCAGTATTTT
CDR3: CASSVDRGNTDTQYF

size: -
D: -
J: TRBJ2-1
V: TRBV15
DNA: TGTGCCACCAGCAGAGACCGACGAACCATTGGCGGTGAGCAGTTCTTC
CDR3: CATSRDRRTIGGEQFF

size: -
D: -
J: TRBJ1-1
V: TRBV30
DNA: TGTGCCTGGAGTTTGTCAGGGTCGAACACTGAAGCTTTCTTT
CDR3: CAWSLSGSNTEAFF

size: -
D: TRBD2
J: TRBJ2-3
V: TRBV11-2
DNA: TGTGCCAGCAGCCTCCGGACTAGCGGACTTACAGATACGCAGTATTTT
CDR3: CASSLRTSGLTDTQYF

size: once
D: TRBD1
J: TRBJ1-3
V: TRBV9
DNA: TGTGCCAGCAGCGTAGTGGACAGGGCTCCGACCTCTGGAAACACCATATATTTT
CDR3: CASSVVDRAPTSGNTIYF

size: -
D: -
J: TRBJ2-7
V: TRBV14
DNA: TGTGCCAGCAGCCAAGATCAGGAATCACATCCCTACGAGCAGTACTTC
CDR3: CASSQDQESHPYEQYF

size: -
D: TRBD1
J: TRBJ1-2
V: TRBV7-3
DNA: TGTGCCAGCAGCTTATACCCAGGGGGCATCTATGGCTACACCTTC
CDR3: CASSLYPGGIYGYTF

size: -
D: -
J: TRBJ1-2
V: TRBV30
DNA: TGTGCCTGGAGTGCGGAGGGACGCTTCTATGGCTACACCTTC
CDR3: CAWSAEGRFYGYTF

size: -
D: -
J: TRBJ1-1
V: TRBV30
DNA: TGTGCCTGGAGTGTAGATGGGGCAGGGAACACTGAAGCTTTCTTT
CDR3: CAWSVDGAGNTEAFF

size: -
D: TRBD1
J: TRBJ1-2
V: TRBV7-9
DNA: TGTGCCAGCAGCCAAAGGGGACAGGGTGTCAACTATGGCTACACCTTC
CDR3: CASSQRGQGVNYGYTF

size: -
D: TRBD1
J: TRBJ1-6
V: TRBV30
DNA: TGTGCCTGGGGCGGGGACAGTAATTCACCCCTCCACTTT
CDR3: CAWGGDSNSPLHF